This T cell receptor (beta chain) was identified during a study of blood T cell repertoires in COVID-19. Study details: Samples taken during acute and convalescent COVID-19 were collected in the United States, Italy and Spain.

This clone was detected a few times. Authors' methods: Estimated nucleated cell counts came from reference gene primer amplification. The method was immunoSEQ multiplex PCR; TCRdb's version includes in-frame clones alone and lacks a portion of them. V and J calls and clone size follow that table, whereas D and trimming were derived from the DNA. The table lists about 530,000 clones, less than 90% of them singletons. This CDR3 has 17 amino acids. Germline values: CDR1 SNHLY, CDR2 FYNNEI. The germline V and J ends were trimmed by 6 bases and 2 bases, with 20 bases remaining between them. This clonotype was obtained from a woman aged 45-65 years with COVID-19, enrolled during active disease. Sequences were obtained from peripheral blood. The chain combines TRBV2 with TRBJ1-5; tentative D call: TRBD1 (5 bases). CDR3 nucleotide sequence: TGTGCCAGCAGGCCCGGTGCCAGGGCCAGTGGCAATCAGCCCCAGCATTTT. Amino acid sequence: CASRPGARASGNQPQHF.